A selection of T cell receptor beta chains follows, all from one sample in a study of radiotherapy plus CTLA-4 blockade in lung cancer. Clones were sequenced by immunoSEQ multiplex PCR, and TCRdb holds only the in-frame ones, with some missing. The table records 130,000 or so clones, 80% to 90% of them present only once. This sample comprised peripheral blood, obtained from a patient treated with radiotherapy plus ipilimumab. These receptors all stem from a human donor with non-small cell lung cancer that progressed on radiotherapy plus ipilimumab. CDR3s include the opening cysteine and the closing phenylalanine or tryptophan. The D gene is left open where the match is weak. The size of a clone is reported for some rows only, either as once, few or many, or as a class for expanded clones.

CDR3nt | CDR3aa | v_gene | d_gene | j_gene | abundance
TGTGCCAGCATCCCCGGAGGGGGCAATGAGCAGTTCTTC | CASIPGGGNEQFF | TRBV6-4 | . | TRBJ2-1 | .
TGTGCCAGCAGTGAACAGGGCATATCGTACAATGAGCAGTTCTTC | CASSEQGISYNEQFF | TRBV2 | . | TRBJ2-1 | .
TGTGCCTCCCGGCCGCCGAACACTGAAGCTTTCTTT | CASRPPNTEAFF | TRBV6-6 | . | TRBJ1-1 | .
TGTGCCAGCACGACAGGGCAGCTAGGTTCACCCCTCCACTTT | CASTTGQLGSPLHF | TRBV6-5 | TRBD1 | TRBJ1-6 | .
TGTGCCACCAGCAGCCCCCCTCGGGACATGACCTACGAGCAGTACTTC | CATSSPPRDMTYEQYF | TRBV15 | . | TRBJ2-7 | .
TGTGCCAGCAGTTACTCGCGATTTCAAGAGACCCAGTACTTC | CASSYSRFQETQYF | TRBV6-6 | . | TRBJ2-5 | .
TGTGCCAGCAGTTACGGTACACTCGGAACTGAAGCTTTCTTT | CASSYGTLGTEAFF | TRBV6-5 | . | TRBJ1-1 | .
TGCGCCAGCAGCTTGATAACGGGGGTTACCACCGGGGAGCTGTTTTTT | CASSLITGVTTGELFF | TRBV5-1 | . | TRBJ2-2 | .
TGTGCCAGCAGGAAGGCGGGACTAGGGGCCGGGGAGCTGTTTTTT | CASRKAGLGAGELFF | TRBV2 | TRBD2 | TRBJ2-2 | .
TGCGCCAGCGCCTTGGGCGGAGAGACCCAGTACTTC | CASALGGETQYF | TRBV5-1 | . | TRBJ2-5 | .
TGTGCCAGCAGTCCATTATATGCTGAGCAGTTCTTC | CASSPLYAEQFF | TRBV2 | . | TRBJ2-1 | .
TGTGCCAGCAGCCAATCTCCTGACACCCCCTACGCCGGCGAGCAGTACTTC | CASSQSPDTPYAGEQYF | TRBV4-2 | . | TRBJ2-7 | .
TGTGCCAGCAGTCCGAACACTGAAGCTTTCTTT | CASSPNTEAFF | TRBV13 | . | TRBJ1-1 | .
TGTGTCAGCAGTGAAGCGCTGGGGGACCCCGCTATTGGCTACACCTTC | CVSSEALGDPAIGYTF | TRBV2 | . | TRBJ1-2 | .
TGTGCCAGTACGCGTGAGGTGGGCACTGAAGCTTTCTTT | CASTREVGTEAFF | TRBV2 | . | TRBJ1-1 | .
TGTGCCAGCAGCCCCCGCAATGGGGCCTACGAGCAGTACTTC | CASSPRNGAYEQYF | TRBV7-9 | . | TRBJ2-7 | .
TGTGCCAGCAGGGGATCGGGGGGGAAAGAGACCCAGTACTTC | CASRGSGGKETQYF | TRBV6-5 | TRBD2 | TRBJ2-5 | .
TGCGCCAGCAGTTTCCGGGACAGCAACACCGGGGAGCTGTTTTTT | CASSFRDSNTGELFF | TRBV5-1 | TRBD1 | TRBJ2-2 | .
TGTGCCAGCAGCCTACGGTACAATGAGCAGTTCTTC | CASSLRYNEQFF | TRBV11-3 | . | TRBJ2-1 | .
TGTGCCAGCAGCTTAAGCGTGCAGAGCGGGAGGGCCGGAGATACGCAGTATTTT | CASSLSVQSGRAGDTQYF | TRBV7-8 | TRBD2 | TRBJ2-3 | .
TGTGCCAGCAGCTCGGGGGCGTTGGGAAACACCATATATTTT | CASSSGALGNTIYF | TRBV5-8 | . | TRBJ1-3 | few
TGTGCCAGCAGTTCGAGACAGGGGCTATCCGTGGATGAGCAGTTCTTC | CASSSRQGLSVDEQFF | TRBV6-6 | TRBD1 | TRBJ2-1 | .
TGTGCCAGCAGCGTGGACAGCCAGGGAGGTCAGCCCCAGCATTTT | CASSVDSQGGQPQHF | TRBV9 | . | TRBJ1-5 | .
TGTGCCAGCAGGTACAGGGGCCTCAATCAGCCCCAGCATTTT | CASRYRGLNQPQHF | TRBV2 | TRBD1 | TRBJ1-5 | .
TGTGCCAGCAGCCAAGGGGACACTGAAGCTTTCTTT | CASSQGDTEAFF | TRBV5-4 | . | TRBJ1-1 | .
TGTGCCAGCAGGAAAGAGACAGGGGCTTGGGAGACCCAGTACTTC | CASRKETGAWETQYF | TRBV27 | TRBD1 | TRBJ2-5 | few
TGTGCCAGCAGCCCTAGCGGCTTCAACAATGAGCAGTTCTTC | CASSPSGFNNEQFF | TRBV7-9 | TRBD2 | TRBJ2-1 | .
TGTGCCAGCAGCCCAAGAGGGACAGCACCTCAAGAGACCCAGTACTTC | CASSPRGTAPQETQYF | TRBV7-9 | TRBD1 | TRBJ2-5 | .
TGTGCCAGCAGGGGGCTTGGACTACTTACCCAGTATTTT | CASRGLGLLTQYF | TRBV2 | . | TRBJ2-3 | .
TGTGCACGAGGGGGGCAGAACGGGACAGATACGCAGTATTTT | CARGGQNGTDTQYF | TRBV19 | . | TRBJ2-3 | .
TGTGCCAGCAGTGATATTACTGAGCAGTTCTTC | CASSDITEQFF | TRBV6-1 | . | TRBJ2-1 | .
TGTGCCAGCAGTGGGGCTAGCTTCAATGAGCAGTTCTTC | CASSGASFNEQFF | TRBV2 | . | TRBJ2-1 | .
TGCGCCAGCAGTGAAACAGGGGGGGGTATTCCGGATGGCTACACCTTC | CASSETGGGIPDGYTF | TRBV10-2 | TRBD1 | TRBJ1-2 | .